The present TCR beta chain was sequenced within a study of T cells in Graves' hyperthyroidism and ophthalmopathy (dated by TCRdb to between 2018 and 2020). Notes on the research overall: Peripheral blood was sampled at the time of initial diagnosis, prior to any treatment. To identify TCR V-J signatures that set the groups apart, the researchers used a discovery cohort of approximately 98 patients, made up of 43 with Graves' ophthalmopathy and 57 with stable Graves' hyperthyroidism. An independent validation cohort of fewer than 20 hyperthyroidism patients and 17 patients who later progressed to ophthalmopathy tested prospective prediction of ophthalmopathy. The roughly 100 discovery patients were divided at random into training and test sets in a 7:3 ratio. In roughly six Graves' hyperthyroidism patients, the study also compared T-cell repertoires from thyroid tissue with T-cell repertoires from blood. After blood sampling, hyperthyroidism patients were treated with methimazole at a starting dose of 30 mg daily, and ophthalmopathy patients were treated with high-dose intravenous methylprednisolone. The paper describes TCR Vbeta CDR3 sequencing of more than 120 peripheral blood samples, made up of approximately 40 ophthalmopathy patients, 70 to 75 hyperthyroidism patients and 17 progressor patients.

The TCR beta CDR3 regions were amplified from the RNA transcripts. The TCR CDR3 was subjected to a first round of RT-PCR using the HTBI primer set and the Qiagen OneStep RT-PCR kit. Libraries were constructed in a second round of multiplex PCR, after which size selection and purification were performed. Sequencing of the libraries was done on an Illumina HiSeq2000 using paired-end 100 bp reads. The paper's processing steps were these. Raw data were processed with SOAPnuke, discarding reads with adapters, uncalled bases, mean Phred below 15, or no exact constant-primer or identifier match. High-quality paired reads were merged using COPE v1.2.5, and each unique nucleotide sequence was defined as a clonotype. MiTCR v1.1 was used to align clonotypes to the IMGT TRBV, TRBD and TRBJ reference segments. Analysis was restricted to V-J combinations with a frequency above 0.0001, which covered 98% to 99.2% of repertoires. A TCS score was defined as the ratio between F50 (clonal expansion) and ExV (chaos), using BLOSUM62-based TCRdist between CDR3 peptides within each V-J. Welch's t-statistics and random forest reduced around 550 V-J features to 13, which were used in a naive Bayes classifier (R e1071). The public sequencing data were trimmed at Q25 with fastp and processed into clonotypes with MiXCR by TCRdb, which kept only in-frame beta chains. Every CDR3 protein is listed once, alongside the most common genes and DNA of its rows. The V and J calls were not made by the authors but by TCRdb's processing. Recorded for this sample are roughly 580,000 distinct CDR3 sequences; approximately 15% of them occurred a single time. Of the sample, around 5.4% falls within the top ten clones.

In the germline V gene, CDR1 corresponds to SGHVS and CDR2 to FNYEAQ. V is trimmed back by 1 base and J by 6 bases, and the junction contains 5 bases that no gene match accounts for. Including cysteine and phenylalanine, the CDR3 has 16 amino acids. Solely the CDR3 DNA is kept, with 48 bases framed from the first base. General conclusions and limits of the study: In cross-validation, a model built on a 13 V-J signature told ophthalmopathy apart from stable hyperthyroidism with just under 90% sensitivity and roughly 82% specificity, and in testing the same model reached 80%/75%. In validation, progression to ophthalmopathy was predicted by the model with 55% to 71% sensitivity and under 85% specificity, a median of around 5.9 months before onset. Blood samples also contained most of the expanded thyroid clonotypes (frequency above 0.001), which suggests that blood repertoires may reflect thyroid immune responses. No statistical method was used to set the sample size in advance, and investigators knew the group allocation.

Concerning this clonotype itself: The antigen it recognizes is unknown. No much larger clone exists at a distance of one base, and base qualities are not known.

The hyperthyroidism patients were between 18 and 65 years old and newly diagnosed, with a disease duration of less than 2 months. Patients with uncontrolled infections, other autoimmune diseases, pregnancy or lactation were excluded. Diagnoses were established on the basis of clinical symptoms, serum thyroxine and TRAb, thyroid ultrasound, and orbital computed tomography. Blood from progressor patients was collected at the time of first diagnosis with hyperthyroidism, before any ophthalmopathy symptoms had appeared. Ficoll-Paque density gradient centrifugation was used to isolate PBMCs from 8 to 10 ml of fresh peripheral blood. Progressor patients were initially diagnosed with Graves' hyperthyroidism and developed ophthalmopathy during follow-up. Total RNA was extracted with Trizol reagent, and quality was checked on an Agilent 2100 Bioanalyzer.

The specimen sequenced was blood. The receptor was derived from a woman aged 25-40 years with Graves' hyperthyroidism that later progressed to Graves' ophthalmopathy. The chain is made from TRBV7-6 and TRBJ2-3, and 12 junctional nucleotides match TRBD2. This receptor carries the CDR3 CASSLGLAGVGDTQYF. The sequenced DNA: TGTGCCAGCAGCTTAGGACTAGCGGGAGTTGGGGATACGCAGTATTTT.